These 19 T cell receptor beta chains originate from one sample sequenced in a study of CD8 T cells in ankylosing spondylitis. Study-level results: About 8 highly homologous variants made up a TCR beta motif that seemed to typify ankylosing spondylitis blood.

TCRdb re-called the 5' RACE reads through MiXCR, storing one row per CDR3 protein. The profile shows some 840,000 distinct CDR3 sequences, about 10% of them singletons. The antigens for these receptors are not known. The material sequenced was blood, either unsorted or a sorted T cell fraction (not recorded which). The receptor source for this set is a male donor with ankylosing spondylitis.

V is TRBV12-3 or TRBV12-4 and J is TRBJ1-1, with TRBD1 as a possible D gene (6 bases). The V end was cut by 4 bases, the J end by 11 bases, with 17 bases between. CDR3 length equals 13 residues. The chain's CDR3 is CASSCRGADRAFF. CDR3 nucleotide sequence: TGTGCCAGCAGTTGTCGGGGGGCGGATCGGGCTTTCTTT.

The chain has TRBV9 and TRBJ2-1; 7 nucleotides match TRBD1. Trimming removed 0 bases from V and 4 bases from J; junction bases left unmatched: 4. The CDR3 loop spans 15 amino acids. Germline V gives CDR1 SGDLS, CDR2 YYNGEE. CDR3 sequence reads: CASSVEGTAYNEQFF. CDR3 nucleotide sequence: TGTGCCAGCAGCGTAGAAGGGACAGCTTACAATGAGCAGTTCTTC.

V gene TRBV5-1 combines with J gene TRBJ2-7; 7 bases match TRBD1. CDR1 and CDR2 (germline): SGHRS, YFSETQ. The CDR3 is 14 residues long. J gave up 6 bases and V 3 bases, and 9 bases lay outside the gene matches. The DNA for the CDR3 is TGCGCCAGCAGCTCAAACAGGGGTTCGGGCGAGCAGTACTTC. Its translation is CASSSNRGSGEQYF.

This clonotype was picked up many times. The CDR3 spells CASSVDRATEAFF. In DNA form, the CDR3 reads TGTGCCAGCAGCGTTGACAGGGCCACTGAAGCTTTCTTT. The chain uses TRBV6-1 and TRBJ1-1, with 7 bases aligning to TRBD1. The junction had 5 bases not matched to a gene; V was cut back by 6 bases and J by 4 bases. The CDR3 loop spans 13 amino acids. The germline V gene has CDR1 MNHNS and CDR2 SASEGT.

The chain carries TRBV7-2 and TRBJ2-3; 12 bases are shared with TRBD2. The CDR3 runs 16 residues. CDR1 and CDR2 (germline): SGHTA, FQGNSA. J was trimmed by 7 bases and V by 3 bases; bases with no gene match: 8. DNA of the CDR3: TGTGCCAGCAGCTTCCTAGCGGGGGGGCGAAGAAATACGCAGTATTTT. This codes for CASSFLAGGRRNTQYF. Full variable domain (remainder filled in from reference TRBV7-2 and TRBJ2-3): GAGVSQSPSNKVTEKGKDVELRCDPISGHTALYWYRQSLGQGLEFLIYFQGNSAPDKSGLPSDRFSAERTGGSVSTLTIQRTQQEDSAVYLCASSFLAGGRRNTQYFGPGTRLTVL.

This clonotype has ten or more counts. The chain couples TRBV4-3 to TRBJ2-3, with TRBD2 matching 7 bases. Trimming cost V 0 bases and J 2 bases; bases outside gene matches: 5. Germline assignment: CDR1 LGHNA and CDR2 YSLEER. The CDR3 loop spans 16 amino acids. The CDR3 DNA reads as TGCGCCAGCAGCCAAGACGGGCTAGCGGTCACAGATACGCAGTATTTT. Residues: CASSQDGLAVTDTQYF.

This clonotype was seen only a few times. The V gene is TRBV29-1, the J gene TRBJ1-4; D is undetermined. CDR1 is SQVTM and CDR2 is ANQGSEA in the germline V gene. This CDR3 contains 12 residues. The V end was cut by 3 bases, the J end by 5 bases, with 7 bases between. The CDR3 protein is CSVESGNEKLFF. CDR3 nucleotides: TGCAGCGTTGAGTCGGGAAATGAAAAACTGTTTTTT.

The table lists this clonotype with a few counts. This sequence joins TRBV20-1 and TRBJ2-3; 7 nucleotides line up with TRBD2. The germline V gene encodes CDR1 DFQATT and CDR2 SNEGSKA (reference sequence). V was clipped by 7 bases and J by 5 bases; unmatched bases: 9. The CDR3 loop spans 13 amino acids. CDR3 sequence (DNA): TGCAGTGAGTTAGCGGGCCAAGAAGATACGCAGTATTTT. Amino acid sequence: CSELAGQEDTQYF.

This clonotype was seen more than once but under ten times. The V and J genes are TRBV24-1 and TRBJ1-4; 8 bases are a match to TRBD1. The CDR3 totals 17 residues. Germline V gives CDR1 KGHDR, CDR2 SFDVKD. J was trimmed by 7 bases and V by 2 bases; bases with no gene match: 11. The CDR3 region has the DNA TGTGCCACCAGTGATTCCGGACAGGGCTTCGCGGGTGAAAAACTGTTTTTT. Protein sequence: CATSDSGQGFAGEKLFF.

This clonotype was seen many times. The chain is built from TRBV20-1 and TRBJ1-1, with D possibly TRBD1 on 6 matching bases. The germline V gene encodes CDR1 DFQATT and CDR2 SNEGSKA (reference sequence). The V gene lost 4 bases and the J gene lost 6 bases, with 9 bases spanning the gap. The CDR3 has 11 residues. As DNA, the CDR3 is TGCAGTGCTATAAGGGGGGCTGAAGCTTTCTTT. Translating it yields CSAIRGAEAFF.

This clonotype was counted only a few times. This sequence may be a read error, since a much larger clone differs from it by one base. This chain connects TRBV20-1 to TRBJ1-5, with D possibly matching TRBD1 (6 bases). Germline CDR1 is DFQATT and CDR2 is SNEGSKA (reference sequence). The CDR3 consists of 17 residues. CDR3 in DNA: TGCTGTGCTAGAGATCTCTGGGGGCGGCATAGCAATCAGCCCCAGCATTTT. Amino acid sequence: CCARDLWGRHSNQPQHF.

V and J are TRBV5-1 and TRBJ1-2, with 10 nucleotides matching TRBD1. Germline V lookup: CDR1 SGHRS, CDR2 YFSETQ. The CDR3 totals 14 residues. V trimming: 0 bases; J trimming: 8 bases; junction bases outside the gene matches: 4. CDR3 nucleotide sequence: TGCGCCAGCAGCTTGGATGGGACAGGGGTCGGCTACACCTTC. Residues: CASSLDGTGVGYTF.

In this sample, this clonotype turned up a few times. V gene TRBV29-1 combines with J gene TRBJ2-7, with 12 bases that match TRBD2. CDR3 length equals 14 residues. With 4 bases clipped from V and 3 bases from J, the junction kept 4 bases outside the gene matches. Germline V gene sequence: CDR1 SQVTM, CDR2 ANQGSEA. The CDR3 is CSVVLTSGGYEQYF. The CDR3 bases are TGCAGCGTTGTCCTGACTAGCGGGGGCTACGAGCAGTACTTC.

This clonotype occurred many times. The V call is TRBV29-1, the J call TRBJ2-7; tentatively, D is TRBD1 (5 bases). V lost 7 bases to trimming and J lost 0 bases, with 16 bases between them. Germline-derived CDR1 and CDR2 are SQVTM and ANQGSEA. The CDR3 is 14 amino acids. The CDR3 here is CSAAAGIPSYEQYF. As DNA, the CDR3 is TGCAGCGCCGCCGCAGGGATCCCCTCCTACGAGCAGTACTTC.

This clonotype was seen more than once but under ten times. This chain joins TRBV9 and TRBJ1-1; D ambiguous. V gave up 4 bases and J gave up 5 bases, with 12 bases separating them. From germline, CDR1 is SGDLS and CDR2 YYNGEE. The CDR3 has 13 residues. CDR3 in DNA: TGTGCCAGCAGCAATGGGCCCGAAACTGAAGCTTTCTTT. Amino acid sequence: CASSNGPETEAFF.

This clonotype has ten or more counts. The CDR3 sequence is CASSKPTGDETQYF. As DNA, the CDR3 is TGTGCCAGCAGCAAACCGACAGGGGATGAGACCCAGTACTTC. The chain links TRBV7-9 to TRBJ2-5, with 8 bases lining up with TRBD1. Germline V gene data show CDR1 as SEHNR and CDR2 as FQNEAQ (reference sequence). CDR3 size: 14 residues. V dropped 5 bases and J dropped 5; count of bases not matched to a gene: 7. Filled out from reference TRBV7-9 and TRBJ2-5, the complete variable domain reads DTGVSQNPRHKITKRGQNVTFRCDPISEHNRLYWYRQTLGQGPEFLTYFQNEAQLEKSRLLSDRFSAERPKGSFSTLEIQRTEQGDSAMYLCASSKPTGDETQYFGPGTRLLVL.

The sample holds a few counts of this clonotype. The chain joins TRBV20-1 to TRBJ2-1; D tentatively fits TRBD1 or TRBD2 (5 bases each). The CDR3 has 15 residues. CDR1 DFQATT and CDR2 SNEGSKA come from the germline V gene (reference sequence). The V and J ends lost 3 bases and 0 bases respectively, with 12 bases between them. The CDR3, as DNA: TGCAGTGCTAGGGCCCCGGGGCCCTCCTACAATGAGCAGTTCTTC. It encodes CSARAPGPSYNEQFF.

This clonotype has just a few counts. The CDR3 nucleotides read TGTGCCAGCTCACGGACTAGCGGGAGAGGTGAGCAGTACTTC. Amino acids: CASSRTSGRGEQYF. The chain couples TRBV18 to TRBJ2-7, with 13 positions matching TRBD2. The CDR3 contains 14 residues. V lost 4 bases, J lost 7 bases, and 4 bases stayed unmatched. From germline, CDR1 is KGHSH and CDR2 LQKENI.

The rearrangement uses TRBV29-1 and TRBJ2-3; D is perhaps TRBD2 (6 bases). This CDR3 region has 14 residues. V gave up 5 bases and J gave up 4 bases, with 16 bases separating them. CDR1 is SQVTM and CDR2 is ANQGSEA in the germline V gene. In DNA form, the CDR3 reads TGCAGCGTTTCAGAGGGGCGGGGACCAGATACGCAGTATTTT. Protein sequence: CSVSEGRGPDTQYF.